A selection of T cell receptor beta chains follows, all from one sample in a study of blood T cell repertoires in COVID-19. Repertoires were generated with immunoSEQ multiplex PCR, while TCRdb's copy carries only in-frame clones and drops some. The data contain approximately 210,000 clones, roughly 91% of them seen just once; the ten biggest clones take up approximately 4%. Sequenced material: peripheral blood. The receptors were gathered from a human donor in a cohort sampled during active COVID-19. CDR3s include the opening cysteine and the closing phenylalanine or tryptophan. The order of the fields is J gene, D gene, V gene, CDR3 protein, CDR3 DNA. D genes are given only for firm matches.

>TRBJ2-7|TRBD1|TRBV10-2
CASTRDRRSYEQYF
TGCGCCAGTACCCGGGACAGAAGGTCCTACGAGCAGTACTTC
>TRBJ2-5|NA|TRBV30
CAWSVQVLETQYF
TGTGCCTGGAGTGTACAGGTTCTAGAGACCCAGTACTTC
>TRBJ1-1|NA|TRBV4-1
CASSPGAFTEAFF
TGCGCCAGCAGCCCAGGCGCCTTCACTGAAGCTTTCTTT
>TRBJ1-2|TRBD1|TRBV19
CASSAGTDTLYGYTF
TGTGCCAGTAGCGCCGGGACAGATACGCTCTATGGCTACACCTTC
>TRBJ1-6|TRBD1|TRBV6-2/TRBV6-3
CASSYVQGNNSPLHF
TGTGCCAGCAGTTACGTACAGGGGAATAATTCACCCCTCCACTTT
>TRBJ2-7|NA|TRBV7-2
CASSLLTGTHYEQYF
TGTGCCAGCAGCTTATTGACCGGGACACACTACGAGCAGTACTTC
>TRBJ2-3|TRBD2|TRBV5-1
CASRSPYGGAGVDTQYF
TGCGCCAGCCGATCCCCCTACGGGGGGGCCGGGGTAGATACGCAGTATTTT
>TRBJ1-1|TRBD1|TRBV12-3/TRBV12-4
CASSPQGAGEAFF
TGTGCCAGCAGTCCACAGGGGGCCGGTGAAGCTTTCTTT
>TRBJ2-1|TRBD1|TRBV3-1/TRBV3-2
CASSQRTGGLYNEQFF
TGTGCCAGCAGCCAAAGGACAGGGGGCTTGTACAATGAGCAGTTCTTC
>TRBJ2-3|TRBD2|TRBV6-5
CASGKRGQSTDTQYF
TGTGCCAGCGGTAAGCGGGGGCAATCCACAGATACGCAGTATTTT
>TRBJ2-2|TRBD1|TRBV4-1
CASSRIRQGSNTGELFF
TGCGCCAGCAGCCGGATTCGACAGGGATCGAACACCGGGGAGCTGTTTTTT
>TRBJ2-1|TRBD2|TRBV7-9
CASSLGTSSYNEQFF
TGTGCCAGCAGCTTAGGGACTAGCTCCTACAATGAGCAGTTCTTC
>TRBJ2-3|TRBD2|TRBV5-6
CASSLRLAGDIDTQYF
TGTGCCAGCAGCTTGAGACTAGCGGGAGACATCGATACGCAGTATTTT
>TRBJ1-1|TRBD1|TRBV5-1
CASSPRTGGGTEAFF
TGCGCCAGCAGCCCCAGGACAGGGGGAGGGACTGAAGCTTTCTTT